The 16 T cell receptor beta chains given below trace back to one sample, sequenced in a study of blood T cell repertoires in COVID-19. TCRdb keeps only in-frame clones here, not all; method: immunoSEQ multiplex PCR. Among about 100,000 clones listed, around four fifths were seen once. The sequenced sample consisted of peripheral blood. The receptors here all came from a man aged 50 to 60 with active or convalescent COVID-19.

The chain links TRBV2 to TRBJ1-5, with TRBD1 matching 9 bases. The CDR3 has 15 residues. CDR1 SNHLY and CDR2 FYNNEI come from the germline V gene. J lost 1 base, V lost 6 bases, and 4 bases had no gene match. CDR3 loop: CASSQQGASNQPQHF. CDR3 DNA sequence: TGTGCCAGCAGCCAACAGGGGGCGAGCAATCAGCCCCAGCATTTT.

The CDR3 nucleotides read TGTGCCAGCAGTGACCCTCTAACCCGTTACGAGCAGTACTTC. It is translated as CASSDPLTRYEQYF. The chain uses TRBV25-1 and TRBJ2-7; no reliable D call. The CDR3 consists of 14 residues. V lost 3 bases and J 4 bases, leaving 13 bases between the germline ends. The V gene's germline CDR1 is MGHDK and CDR2 SYGVNS.

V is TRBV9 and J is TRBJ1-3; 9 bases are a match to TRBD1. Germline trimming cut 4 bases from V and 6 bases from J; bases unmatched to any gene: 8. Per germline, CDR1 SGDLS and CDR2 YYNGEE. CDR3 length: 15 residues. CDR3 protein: CASSTTGTGKNTIYF. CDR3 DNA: TGTGCCAGCAGCACGACCGGGACAGGGAAAAACACCATATATTTT.

The CDR3 spells CASSQKSMNTEAFF. The CDR3, as DNA: TGTGCCAGCAGCCAAAAGAGTATGAACACTGAAGCTTTCTTT. The rearrangement joins TRBV16 to TRBJ1-1; no definite D call. Germline V gene lookup returns CDR1 KGHSY and CDR2 FQNENV. The CDR3 sequence is 14 residues long. Trimming stripped 2 bases from V and 0 bases from J, with 7 bases between.

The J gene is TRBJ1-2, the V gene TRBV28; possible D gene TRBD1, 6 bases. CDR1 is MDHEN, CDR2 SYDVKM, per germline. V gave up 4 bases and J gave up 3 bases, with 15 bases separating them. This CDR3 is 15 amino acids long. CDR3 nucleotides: TGTGCCAGCAGTTACCCTTCCAGGGGAGACTATGGCTACACCTTC. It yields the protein CASSYPSRGDYGYTF.

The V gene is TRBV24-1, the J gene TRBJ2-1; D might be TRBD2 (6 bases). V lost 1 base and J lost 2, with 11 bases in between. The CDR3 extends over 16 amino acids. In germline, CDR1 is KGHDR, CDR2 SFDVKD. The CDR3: CATSDFGGATYNEQFF. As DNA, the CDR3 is TGTGCCACCAGTGATTTTGGAGGGGCCACCTACAATGAGCAGTTCTTC.

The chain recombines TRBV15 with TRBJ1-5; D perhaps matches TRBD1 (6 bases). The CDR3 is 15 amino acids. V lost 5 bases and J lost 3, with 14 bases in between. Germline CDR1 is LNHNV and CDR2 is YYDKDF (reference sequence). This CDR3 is CATSEKTGFNQPQHF. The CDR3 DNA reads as TGTGCCACCAGCGAGAAAACAGGGTTCAATCAGCCCCAGCATTTT.

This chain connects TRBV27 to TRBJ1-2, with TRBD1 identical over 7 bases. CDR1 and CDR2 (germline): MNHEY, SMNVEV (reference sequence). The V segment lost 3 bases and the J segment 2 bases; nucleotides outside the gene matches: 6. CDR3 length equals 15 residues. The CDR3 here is CASSFSRGQNYGYTF. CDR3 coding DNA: TGTGCCAGCAGTTTCTCGAGGGGGCAGAACTATGGCTACACCTTC.

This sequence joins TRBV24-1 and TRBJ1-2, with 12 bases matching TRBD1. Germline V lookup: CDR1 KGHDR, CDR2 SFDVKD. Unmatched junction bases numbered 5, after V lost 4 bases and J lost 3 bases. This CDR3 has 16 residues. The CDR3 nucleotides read TGTGCCACCAGTGACTCGGGACAGGGGGCGGACTATGGCTACACCTTC. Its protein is CATSDSGQGADYGYTF.

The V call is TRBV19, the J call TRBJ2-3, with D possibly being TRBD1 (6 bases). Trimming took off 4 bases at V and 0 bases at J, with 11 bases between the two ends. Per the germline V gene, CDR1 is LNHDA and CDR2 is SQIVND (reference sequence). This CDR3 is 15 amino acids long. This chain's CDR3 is CASSTPGTSTDTQYF. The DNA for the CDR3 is TGTGCCAGTAGTACCCCCGGGACAAGCACAGATACGCAGTATTTT.

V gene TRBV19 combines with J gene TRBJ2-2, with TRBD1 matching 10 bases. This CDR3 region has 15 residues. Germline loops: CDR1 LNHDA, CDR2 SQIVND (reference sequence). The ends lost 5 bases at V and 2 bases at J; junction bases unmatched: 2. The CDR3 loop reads CASSETGGNTGELFF. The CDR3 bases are TGTGCCAGTAGTGAGACAGGGGGCAACACCGGGGAGCTGTTTTTT.

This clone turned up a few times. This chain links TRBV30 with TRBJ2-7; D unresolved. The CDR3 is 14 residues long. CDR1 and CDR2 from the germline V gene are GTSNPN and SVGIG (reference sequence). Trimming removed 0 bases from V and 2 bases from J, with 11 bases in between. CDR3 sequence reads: CAWSVPRGTYEQYF. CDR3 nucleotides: TGTGCCTGGAGTGTACCGAGAGGTACCTACGAGCAGTACTTC.

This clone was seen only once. The CDR3 region has the DNA TGCGCCAGCAGCCAAGACTCCCTAGCGGGAGGCCCCTTCACAGATACGCAGTATTTT. It is translated as CASSQDSLAGGPFTDTQYF. The chain combines TRBV4-1 with TRBJ2-3; 11 bases map to TRBD2. The J segment lost 2 bases and the V segment lost 0 bases, leaving 10 bases of the junction unmatched. CDR3 length: 19 amino acids. Germline CDR1 is MGHRA and CDR2 is YSYEKL.

The CDR3 is CASSPRGYGYTF. The CDR3 region has the DNA TGCGCCAGCAGCCCACGGGGGTATGGCTACACCTTC. The chain uses TRBV5-1 and TRBJ1-2; D may be TRBD1 (5 bases). V shed 4 bases and J shed 5 bases, with 9 bases lying between them. This CDR3 contains 12 residues. Germline CDR1 reads SGHRS; CDR2 reads YFSETQ.

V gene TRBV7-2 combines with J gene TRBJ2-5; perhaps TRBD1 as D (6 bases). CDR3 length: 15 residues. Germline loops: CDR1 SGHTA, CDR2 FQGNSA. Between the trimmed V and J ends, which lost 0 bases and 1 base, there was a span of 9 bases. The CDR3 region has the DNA TGTGCCAGCAGCTTAGCGGGGACACTCCAAGAGACCCAGTACTTC. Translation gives CASSLAGTLQETQYF.

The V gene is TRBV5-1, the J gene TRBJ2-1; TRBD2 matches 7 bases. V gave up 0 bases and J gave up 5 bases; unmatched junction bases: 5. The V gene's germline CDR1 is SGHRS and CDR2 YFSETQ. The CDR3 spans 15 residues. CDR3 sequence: CASSLALAANNEQFF. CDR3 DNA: TGCGCCAGCAGCTTGGCCCTAGCGGCCAACAATGAGCAGTTCTTC.